The sequence of this TCR beta chain was determined in a study of CD8+ T cells in alopecia areata. Study as a whole: The study gave treated patients oral tofacitinib at 5 to 10 mg twice daily.

Treatment described: oral pan-JAK inhibitor, 5-10 mg twice daily. cDNA reverse transcribed from extracted RNA served as the sequencing template. This table comes from immunoSEQ multiplex PCR, and its TCRdb copy is limited to in-frame clones, with some not included. The sample carries about 180,000 clones, around half recorded once. For this clone: Its antigen is undetermined.

Study-wide results and caveats: On tofacitinib, scalp and blood still held many of the expanded lesional clones.

V gave up 8 bases and J gave up 0 bases, with 7 bases separating them. Germline values: CDR1 PRHDT, CDR2 FYEKMQ (reference sequence). The CDR3 length is 12 residues. This chain uses TRBV13 with TRBJ1-1; unclear D gene. The source of this sequence is a human donor with alopecia areata. The sequenced sample was CD8+ T cells sorted from blood, obtained at week 24, from a patient treated with tofacitinib. The CDR3 spells CASGRVNTEAFF. CDR3 nucleotide sequence: TGTGCCAGCGGGAGAGTGAACACTGAAGCTTTCTTT.